These 20 T cell receptor beta chains originate from one sample sequenced in a study of tumor and adjacent non-tumor tissue in lung cancer. The library came from three nested PCR rounds adapted from ARM-PCR protocols. MiXCR, applied by TCRdb to the multiplex PCR reads, yields one record per CDR3 protein. Among 76,000 or so distinct CDR3 sequences listed, 55% to 70% were seen once. RNA was extracted from bulk tissue without any cell sorting. Sequences were obtained from lung tumor tissue. The receptors here all came from a woman in her 70s with non-small cell lung cancer.

Note on this clonotype: A much larger clone is a single base away; this may be a read error. The V and J genes are TRBV5-1 and TRBJ2-2; weak D call: TRBD1 (6 bases). Looked up from germline, CDR1 is SGHRS and CDR2 is YFSETQ. V gave up 6 bases and J gave up 1 base, with 16 bases separating them. This CDR3 contains 16 residues. The CDR3 DNA follows: TGCGCCAGCAACTGGCCGGACAGCCTGAACACCGGGGAGCTGTTTTTT. Amino acid sequence: CASNWPDSLNTGELFF.

For this clonotype: The final CDR3 position lacks the conserved phenylalanine or tryptophan, pointing to a likely read error. The chain recombines TRBV11-1 with TRBJ2-2; possibly TRBD1 for D (6 bases). The CDR3 runs 15 residues. V was trimmed by 6 bases and J by 6 bases, leaving 17 bases between them. Germline CDR1 SGHAT, CDR2 FQDESV (reference sequence). The CDR3 region is CASSLTGHLAGELFY. The CDR3 region has the DNA TGTGCCAGCAGTTTAACGGGACACCTTGCCGGGGAGCTGTTTTAT.

On this clonotype itself: This may come from a read error, since a much larger clone is one base off. V is TRBV7-9 and J is TRBJ2-5; weak D call: TRBD1 (6 bases). This CDR3 is 15 amino acids long. Deletions cut 0 bases from V and 5 bases from J, with 13 bases between. Germline loops: CDR1 SEHNR, CDR2 FQNEAQ (reference sequence). Here the CDR3 DNA reads TGTGCCAGCAGCTTAGCGGGGGCAGGGACGGAGACCCAGTACTTC. Residues: CASSLAGAGTETQYF.

Only a few counts were recorded for this clonotype. This CDR3 is missing its conserved last phenylalanine or tryptophan, likely due to a read error. The CDR3 nucleotides are TGTGCCAGCAGTCACGGAACAGGGGGCACCGACGATGAGCAGTTCCTC. Translation gives CASSHGTGGTDDEQFL. The chain combines TRBV4-2 with TRBJ2-1; TRBD1 matches 9 bases. CDR3 length: 16 residues. Per germline, CDR1 LGHNA and CDR2 YNFKEQ. V gave up 6 bases and J gave up 8 bases; unmatched junction bases: 14.

Of note for this clonotype: The junction differs from germline at one of its ends, possibly a read error. The rearrangement joins TRBV4-1 to TRBJ2-5, with 13 positions matching TRBD2. Germline V CDR1 and CDR2: MGHRA, YSYEKL. CDR3 length equals 17 residues. The CDR3 DNA sequence: TGCGCCTGCAGCCAAGAAAGGACTAGCGGGGGAGAAGAGACCCAGTACTTC. Its translation is CACSQERTSGGEETQYF.

This clonotype has a handful of counts. A much larger clone differs from this one at a single base, so this may be a read error. This chain connects TRBV5-1 to TRBJ2-7, with D maybe TRBD2 (5 bases). Trimming removed 2 bases at V and 2 bases at J, with 11 bases between. In germline, CDR1 is SGHRS, CDR2 YFSETQ. The CDR3 totals 14 residues. Written as DNA, the CDR3 is TGCGCCAGCAGCTTCGGAACTAGGGCCTACGAGCAGTACTTC. Protein product: CASSFGTRAYEQYF.

This clonotype was counted between two and nine times. This chain joins TRBV10-2 and TRBJ2-3; TRBD2 aligns across 7 bases. Unmatched junction bases numbered 13, after V lost 10 bases and J lost 6 bases. This CDR3 has 14 amino acids. Germline V lookup: CDR1 WSHSY, CDR2 SAAADI. This chain's CDR3 is CAIGTNGSADTQYF. CDR3 in DNA: TGCGCCATCGGGACTAATGGGAGCGCGGATACGCAGTATTTT.

About this clonotype: The junction differs from germline at one of its ends, possibly a read error. The chain uses TRBV6-5 and TRBJ1-1; D not resolved. CDR3 length equals 13 residues. In germline, CDR1 is MNHEY, CDR2 SVGAGI. This chain's CDR3 is CASCYDRGTVAFF. CDR3 sequence (DNA): TGTGCCAGCTGTTACGATCGTGGCACCGTAGCTTTCTTT.

This clonotype was counted between two and nine times. The chain joins TRBV20-1 to TRBJ1-6; 7 bases fit TRBD1. This CDR3 region has 15 residues. With V trimmed by 0 bases and J by 7 bases, 6 bases remained unmatched. CDR1 DFQATT and CDR2 SNEGSKA come from the germline V gene (reference sequence). The CDR3 is CSARDEGGGNSPLHF. The DNA for the CDR3 is TGCAGTGCTAGAGATGAAGGGGGCGGAAATTCACCCCTCCACTTT.

V usage is TRBV5-1 and J usage is TRBJ2-1, with 7 nucleotides matching TRBD2. V dropped 2 bases and J dropped 6; count of bases not matched to a gene: 8. CDR1 is SGHRS, CDR2 YFSETQ, per germline. The CDR3 length is 15 residues. CDR3 bases: TGCGCCAGCAGCTTCATGGCGGGAGCGAGCAATGAGCAGTTCTTC. Encoded protein: CASSFMAGASNEQFF.

This chain joins TRBV5-1 and TRBJ2-5; TRBD2 matches 8 bases. The germline CDR1 and CDR2 sequences are SGHRS and YFSETQ. This CDR3 contains 16 residues. V gave up 0 bases and J gave up 3 bases; unmatched junction bases: 7. In DNA form, the CDR3 reads TGCGCCAGCAGCTTGGGGACTAGCAGCCCTGAAGAGACCCAGTACTTC. Translation gives CASSLGTSSPEETQYF.

This clonotype was seen a single time. The CDR3 does not end in the conserved phenylalanine or tryptophan, so this is likely a read error. This rearrangement joins TRBV10-2 to TRBJ1-6, with D perhaps matching TRBD1 (5 bases). CDR3 length equals 14 residues. Looked up from germline, CDR1 is WSHSY and CDR2 is SAAADI. CDR3 nucleotide sequence: TGCGCCTGCAGTACTTGGCAGGGAAACCCACCCCTCCACATT. Protein product: CACSTWQGNPPLHI.

This clonotype was seen at least ten times. The J gene is TRBJ1-1, the V gene TRBV6-5; D is possibly TRBD1 (5 bases). There are 17 residues in the CDR3. Germline CDR1 and CDR2: MNHEY and SVGAGI. Trimming cost V 0 bases and J 0 bases, with 14 bases left between them. CDR3 in amino acids: CASSYSNVGGLNTEAFF. The CDR3 nucleotides are TGTGCCAGCAGTTACTCGAATGTGGGGGGATTGAACACTGAAGCTTTCTTT.

This clonotype was detected many times. The chain joins TRBV20-1 to TRBJ2-5; maybe TRBD1 (5 bases). This CDR3 is 12 amino acids long. In germline, CDR1 is DFQATT, CDR2 SNEGSKA (reference sequence). V was pared by 6 bases and J by 3 bases, with 11 bases between. CDR3 bases: TGCAGTGCCCAGGACACTAAAGAGACCCAGTACTTC. Protein sequence: CSAQDTKETQYF.

Remarks on this clonotype: Since the CDR3 does not end with the conserved phenylalanine or tryptophan, this likely comes from a read error. The V and J genes are TRBV4-2 and TRBJ2-7; 8 bases agree with TRBD2. The V gene's germline CDR1 is LGHNA and CDR2 YNFKEQ. The CDR3 runs 22 residues. For the CDR3, the DNA is TGTGCAAGCAGCCAAGTTTTCATCAGATTACTAGCGGAATTACCGAGCTCCTACGAGCAGTACTCC. Its protein is CASSQVFIRLLAELPSSYEQYS.

The rearrangement links TRBV29-1 to TRBJ2-5, with TRBD1 matching 8 bases. The CDR3 loop spans 15 amino acids. The J segment lost 4 bases and the V segment lost 7 bases, leaving 14 bases of the junction unmatched. Germline V gene sequence: CDR1 SQVTM, CDR2 ANQGSEA. CDR3 loop: CSGETARGLLETQYF. The CDR3 DNA reads as TGCAGCGGAGAGACGGCCAGGGGGCTTTTAGAGACCCAGTACTTC.

Regarding this clonotype: Since the CDR3 does not end with the conserved phenylalanine or tryptophan, this likely comes from a read error. The DNA is omitted, as the CDR3 cannot be located on it reliably, and the CDR3 follows TCRdb's listing. The CDR3 is CASSQVNGRTEVFY. This chain joins TRBV4-2 and TRBJ1-1; TRBD1, the table's D call, lacks a check against the DNA. From its first to its last residue, the CDR3 has 14 amino acids. Per germline, CDR1 LGHNA and CDR2 YNFKEQ.

This clonotype was counted ten times or more. The rearrangement links TRBV12-3 or TRBV12-4 to TRBJ2-5, with 9 bases aligning to TRBD1. CDR3 length equals 15 residues. The V segment lost 5 bases and the J segment 2 bases; nucleotides outside the gene matches: 6. CDR3 sequence reads: CASSLRGTGQETQYF. The CDR3 DNA reads TGTGCCAGCAGTCTCCGAGGGACAGGGCAAGAGACCCAGTACTTC.

In this sample, this clonotype turned up once. Germline and junction disagree at one end, which may indicate a read error. The gene calls are TRBV5-1 and TRBJ1-3; perhaps TRBD1 as D (5 bases). Germline CDR1 reads SGHRS; CDR2 reads YFSETQ. CDR3 size: 17 residues. Written as DNA, the CDR3 is TGCACCAGCAGCTTGGCCACGGTGAGGGCCAGGGAGGACATCATATATTTT. Protein product: CTSSLATVRAREDIIYF. Together with reference TRBV5-1 and TRBJ1-3, the CDR3 gives the full variable domain: KAGVTQTPRYLIKTRGQQVTLSCSPISGHRSVSWYQQTPGQGLQFLFEYFSETQRNKGNFPGRFSGRQFSNSRSEMNVSTLELGDSALYLCTSSLATVRAREDIIYFGEGSWLTVV.

This clonotype was counted at least ten times. CDR3 protein: CASSFGTRNQNEQFF. In DNA form, the CDR3 reads TGTGCCAGCAGCTTCGGGACTAGGAATCAGAATGAGCAGTTCTTC. The chain uses TRBV5-4 and TRBJ2-1; 8 bases are shared with TRBD2. The germline V gene encodes CDR1 SGHNT and CDR2 YYREEE (reference sequence). The CDR3 loop spans 15 amino acids. Trimming at V came to 2 bases and at J to 7 bases, leaving 8 bases not matched to a gene.